Shown below are 4 T cell receptor beta chains from a single sample sequenced in a study of identical twins. TCRdb used MiXCR to reprocess the 5' RACE reads, holding one entry per CDR3 protein. The sample contains 500,000 or so distinct CDR3 sequences, more than 13% of which appear only once. This same sample was also part of a study on yellow fever vaccine responses in identical twins.

The sample comprised CD4+ T cells sorted from blood. The receptor set was obtained from a woman between 18 and 29 years old in good health.

This clonotype was seen a few times. The chain couples TRBV12-3 or TRBV12-4 to TRBJ2-7, with D perhaps matching TRBD1 or TRBD2 (5 bases each). The CDR3 contains 14 residues. The V end lost 6 bases, the J end lost 3 bases, and 15 bases lay between the germline ends. The CDR3 here is CASSDARGGYEQYF. The CDR3 DNA follows: TGTGCCAGCAGCGACGCGAGGGGTGGCTACGAGCAGTACTTC.

This clonotype has at least ten counts. V usage is TRBV2 and J usage is TRBJ2-7; D is perhaps TRBD2 (7 bases). The CDR3 spans 12 residues. Germline CDR1 SNHLY, CDR2 FYNNEI. V was cut by 11 bases and J by 5 bases, with 16 bases left in between. CDR3 in amino acids: CARSRGDNEQYF. The CDR3 DNA reads TGTGCCCGATCACGGGGGGACAACGAGCAGTACTTC.

The V gene is TRBV20-1, the J gene TRBJ2-7; D gene uncertain. The CDR3 is made up of 14 amino acids. Per germline, CDR1 DFQATT and CDR2 SNEGSKA (reference sequence). The V gene lost 1 base and the J gene lost 0 bases, with 10 bases spanning the gap. CDR3 region: CSARGQVASYEQYF. CDR3 in DNA: TGCAGTGCTAGAGGGCAGGTCGCCTCCTACGAGCAGTACTTC.

The rearrangement uses TRBV28 and TRBJ2-7; 10 nucleotides agree with TRBD2. J lost 1 base, V lost 6 bases, and 12 bases had no gene match. Germline CDR1 reads MDHEN; CDR2 reads SYDVKM. This CDR3 contains 17 residues. Written as DNA, the CDR3 is TGTGCCAGCAGCCATACAAGACTAGCGGGCAGTTCCTACGAGCAGTACTTC. The encoded protein is CASSHTRLAGSSYEQYF.